One and the same sample provided the 22 T cell receptor beta chains below, sequenced in a study of blood T cell repertoires in COVID-19. Using immunoSEQ multiplex PCR, the repertoire was profiled, and TCRdb retains in-frame clones only, with some absent. This sample has 300,000 to 350,000 clones, with 70% to 90% found just once. Input material: PBMCs or T cells enriched from blood (not recorded which). The receptors derive from a man aged 25 to 40 who had recovered from COVID-19.

The chain recombines TRBV5-4 with TRBJ2-5, with 7 bases lining up with TRBD2. The germline gives CDR1 SGHNT, CDR2 YYREEE (reference sequence). This CDR3 spans 16 amino acids. V was clipped by 4 bases and J by 5 bases; unmatched bases: 14. CDR3 loop: CASSPRGRGVRETQYF. CDR3 sequence (DNA): TGTGCCAGCAGCCCCCGTGGGAGGGGAGTTCGGGAGACCCAGTACTTC. Filled out from reference TRBV5-4 and TRBJ2-5, the complete variable domain reads ETGVTQSPTHLIKTRGQQVTLRCSSQSGHNTVSWYQQALGQGPQFIFQYYREEENGRGNFPPRFSGLQFPNYSSELNVNALELDDSALYLCASSPRGRGVRETQYFGPGTRLLVL.

This clone showed up many times. The V and J genes are TRBV5-1 and TRBJ2-7; the match to TRBD1 covers 7 bases. V was pared by 4 bases and J by 5 bases, with 9 bases of the junction left unmatched. The germline V gene encodes CDR1 SGHRS and CDR2 YFSETQ. The CDR3 runs 14 residues. The CDR3 sequence: CASSLQGQKDEQYF. In DNA form, the CDR3 reads TGCGCCAGCAGCCTACAGGGACAGAAAGACGAGCAGTACTTC.

This rearrangement joins TRBV29-1 to TRBJ1-2; a possible D gene is TRBD1 (5 bases). Trimming removed 3 bases at V and 4 bases at J, with 12 bases between. The CDR3 runs to 13 residues. The germline gives CDR1 SQVTM, CDR2 ANQGSEA. This chain's CDR3 is CSVDGGVSYGYTF. In DNA, the CDR3 is TGCAGCGTTGATGGGGGGGTGAGCTATGGCTACACCTTC.

V is TRBV7-8 and J is TRBJ2-1; TRBD1 might be the D (6 bases). The V end lost 5 bases, the J end lost 4 bases, and 9 bases lay between the germline ends. The CDR3 is 13 residues long. Germline CDR1 reads SGHVS; CDR2 reads FQNEAQ. The CDR3 reads CASSPDRYNEQFF. In DNA form, the CDR3 reads TGTGCCAGCAGCCCAGACAGGTACAATGAGCAGTTCTTC.

CDR3 DNA: TGTGCCAGCAGCTCTAGGACAGGGGATGGCTACACCTTC. This sequence encodes CASSSRTGDGYTF. The gene calls are TRBV7-9 and TRBJ1-2, with 9 positions matching TRBD1. This CDR3 spans 13 amino acids. Germline V CDR1 and CDR2: SEHNR, FQNEAQ (reference sequence). J lost 6 bases, V lost 4 bases, and 3 bases had no gene match. Filled out from reference TRBV7-9 and TRBJ1-2, the complete variable domain reads DTGVSQNPRHKITKRGQNVTFRCDPISEHNRLYWYRQTLGQGPEFLTYFQNEAQLEKSRLLSDRFSAERPKGSFSTLEIQRTEQGDSAMYLCASSSRTGDGYTFGSGTRLTVV.

The chain recombines TRBV7-3 with TRBJ2-6, with D possibly being TRBD2 (5 bases). This CDR3 has 17 residues. Deletions cut 5 bases from V and 0 bases from J, with 14 bases between. CDR1 is SGHTA and CDR2 is FQGTGA in the germline V gene. Written as DNA, the CDR3 is TGTGCCAGCAGCCCATCCGGACTCAGCTCTGGGGCCAACGTCCTGACTTTC. Protein product: CASSPSGLSSGANVLTF.

The table lists this clone with a few counts. This CDR3 is CASSSSDLAGSTDTQYF. The CDR3 DNA is TGTGCCAGCAGCTCCTCCGACCTTGCAGGCAGCACAGATACGCAGTATTTT. This rearrangement joins TRBV5-8 to TRBJ2-3; D unresolved. Trimming removed 3 bases from V and 0 bases from J, with 17 bases in between. CDR3 length: 17 residues. The germline CDR1 and CDR2 sequences are SGHTS and YDEGEE.

V gene TRBV18 combines with J gene TRBJ1-5, with D perhaps matching TRBD1 (6 bases). Germline V lookup: CDR1 KGHSH, CDR2 LQKENI. The CDR3 runs 14 residues. Deletions cut 4 bases from V and 5 bases from J, with 12 bases between. The DNA of the CDR3 is TGTGCCAGCTCACATGGACAGTCCGATCAGCCCCAGCATTTT. Its translation: CASSHGQSDQPQHF.

The chain joins TRBV27 to TRBJ2-7; TRBD2 is a possible D gene (6 bases). The CDR3 sequence is 15 residues long. The germline gives CDR1 MNHEY, CDR2 SMNVEV (reference sequence). V was pared by 3 bases and J by 2 bases, with 14 bases between. The CDR3 DNA follows: TGTGCCAGCAGTTTTAGGGCAGGGAGGACCTACGAGCAGTACTTC. Translating it yields CASSFRAGRTYEQYF.

V is TRBV29-1 and J is TRBJ1-2; D remains unclear. This CDR3 is built from 12 residues. Germline CDR1 and CDR2: SQVTM and ANQGSEA. The V gene lost 3 bases and the J gene lost 4 bases, with 9 bases spanning the gap. DNA for the CDR3: TGCAGCGTTGACTCGGGGATCTATGGCTACACCTTC. The encoded protein is CSVDSGIYGYTF.

This chain uses TRBV6-5 with TRBJ2-2, with 9 positions matching TRBD1. The length of the CDR3 is 14 residues. CDR1 and CDR2 from the germline V gene are MNHEY and SVGAGI. Unmatched junction bases numbered 5, after V lost 6 bases and J lost 6 bases. CDR3 sequence (DNA): TGTGCCAGCAGCCTCAGACAGGGGGCCGGGGAGCTGTTTTTT. Encoded protein: CASSLRQGAGELFF.

The genes are TRBV19 and TRBJ1-6, with D possibly being TRBD1 (5 bases). CDR3 size: 15 residues. Germline V lookup: CDR1 LNHDA, CDR2 SQIVND (reference sequence). Between the trimmed V and J ends, which lost 1 base and 9 bases, there was a span of 13 bases. The CDR3 DNA reads as TGTGCCAGTAGTATAGGTAACAGGAACTCTTCACCCCTCCACTTT. Protein sequence: CASSIGNRNSSPLHF.

The count of this clone is one. The sample carries other DNA sequences with the same CDR3. The chain carries TRBV6-5 and TRBJ1-5, with D tentatively TRBD1 (5 bases). The germline CDR1 and CDR2 sequences are MNHEY and SVGAGI. Trimming pared 6 bases from V and 4 bases from J, leaving 13 bases between. CDR3 size: 14 residues. The CDR3 loop reads CASSPTVSNQPQHF. DNA of the CDR3: TGTGCCAGCAGCCCGACAGTCAGTAATCAGCCCCAGCATTTT.

V is TRBV7-6 and J is TRBJ2-7; possibly TRBD1 for D (6 bases). The CDR3 contains 16 residues. With 2 bases removed from V and 6 bases from J, the gap between germline ends came to 20 bases. The germline V gene has CDR1 SGHVS and CDR2 FNYEAQ. CDR3: CASSLYRDIRSVEQYF. The CDR3 region has the DNA TGTGCCAGCAGCTTATACCGGGACATCCGATCGGTCGAGCAGTACTTC.

The V and J genes are TRBV19 and TRBJ2-3; a possible D gene is TRBD2 (5 bases). The CDR3 contains 15 residues. Germline lookup yields CDR1 LNHDA and CDR2 SQIVND (reference sequence). Trimming stripped 4 bases from V and 4 bases from J, with 15 bases between. The DNA for the CDR3 is TGTGCCAGTAGTACCAGGACGCGGGTCGCAGATACGCAGTATTTT. This translates into CASSTRTRVADTQYF.

The gene calls are TRBV12-3 or TRBV12-4 and TRBJ2-7; D possibly corresponds to TRBD1 (5 bases). The CDR3 totals 13 residues. V lost 4 bases and J 4 bases, leaving 11 bases between the germline ends. The CDR3 bases are TGTGCCAGCAGTTACCGGACACCTTACGAGCAGTACTTC. As protein: CASSYRTPYEQYF.

The chain uses TRBV6-5 and TRBJ1-6; D remains unclear. CDR1 and CDR2 (germline): MNHEY, SVGAGI. With 4 bases removed from V and 2 bases from J, the gap between germline ends came to 9 bases. CDR3 size: 15 residues. The CDR3 sequence: CASSSGQTYNSPLHF. DNA of the CDR3: TGTGCCAGCAGTTCGGGTCAAACCTATAATTCACCCCTCCACTTT.

This chain connects TRBV24-1 to TRBJ2-3; D is ambiguous. There are 12 residues in the CDR3. CDR1 KGHDR and CDR2 SFDVKD come from the germline V gene. V was shortened by 3 bases and J by 6 bases, with 6 bases between the two germline ends. The CDR3 sequence: CATSDATDTQYF. The DNA for the CDR3 is TGTGCCACCAGTGATGCTACTGATACGCAGTATTTT.

The chain joins TRBV6-4 to TRBJ2-2, with D perhaps TRBD2 (6 bases). Deletions cut 11 bases from V and 6 bases from J, with 13 bases between. The CDR3 runs to 12 residues. Germline values: CDR1 MRHNA, CDR2 SNTAGT. DNA of the CDR3: TGTGCCTCCGGGAGTTGGGCCGGGGAGCTGTTTTTT. Its protein product is CASGSWAGELFF.

V usage is TRBV29-1 and J usage is TRBJ2-2; 7 bases align to TRBD1. V dropped 6 bases and J dropped 2; count of bases not matched to a gene: 9. Germline values: CDR1 SQVTM, CDR2 ANQGSEA. The CDR3 is 15 amino acids. The CDR3 loop reads CSVMTGQSNTGELFF. CDR3 nucleotides: TGCAGCGTGATGACGGGACAGTCCAACACCGGGGAGCTGTTTTTT.

This rearrangement joins TRBV2 to TRBJ1-5; D gene ambiguous. Germline CDR1 and CDR2: SNHLY and FYNNEI. V was cut by 4 bases and J by 7 bases, with 11 bases left in between. The CDR3 contains 13 residues. CDR3 DNA: TGTGCCAGCAGTGGGGAGAAGACGCAGCCCCAGCATTTT. Residues: CASSGEKTQPQHF.

This clone has only one observation. The chain employs TRBV5-1 and TRBJ2-1, with TRBD2 matching over 7 bases. The CDR3 extends over 12 amino acids. Germline V CDR1 and CDR2: SGHRS, YFSETQ. J was trimmed by 13 bases and V by 3 bases; bases with no gene match: 7. The CDR3 sequence: CASSWLAGEQFF. The DNA for the CDR3 is TGCGCCAGCAGCTGGCTCGCGGGGGAACAGTTCTTC.